This T cell receptor beta chain derives from a study of T-cell memory formation after mild COVID-19. Study as a whole: The two donors had largely donor-specific TCR clusters. Study outcomes and limitations: The study found balanced CD4/CD8 in clones contracting day 15 to 85 and a CD4+ lean in later expanders.

TCR alpha and TCR beta cDNA libraries carrying sample barcodes and UMIs were produced by 5'RACE using constant-segment primers. Via MiXCR, TCRdb re-called the 5' RACE reads, giving one row per CDR3 protein. The repertoire holds 150,000 to 200,000 distinct CDR3 sequences, approximately 10% seen once, with less than 4% in the top ten. With respect to this clonotype: Its specificity is unknown.

This receptor was obtained from a young man who had mild COVID-19 (a few samples of this study predate the infection). Cell type and time point are not known. Material: PBMCs or a T cell subset sorted from them (not recorded which).

The CDR3 loop reads CASSLTRDSYGYTF. Written as DNA, the CDR3 is TGTGCCAGCAGCTTAACCCGGGACAGCTATGGCTACACCTTC. The rearrangement joins TRBV7-2 to TRBJ1-2, with 7 bases fitting TRBD1. The CDR3 consists of 14 residues. V lost 2 bases and J lost 4; bases outside the gene matches: 4. Looked up from germline, CDR1 is SGHTA and CDR2 is FQGNSA.